This T cell receptor beta chain was sequenced for a study of human T cells and chemical hapten exposure. Study overall: The study patch tested 0.01% DPC on the upper back and read results at 6 days.

J gave up 1 base and V 6 bases, and 10 bases lay outside the gene matches. The CDR3 has 16 amino acids. The germline V gene has CDR1 ENHRY and CDR2 SYGVKD. TCRdb reprocessed the RACE reads via MiXCR and lists one record per CDR3 protein. The sample carries about 80,000 distinct CDR3 sequences, around 15% recorded once. Regarding time point: pre-sensitization, week 0. As for treatment: therapeutic diphenylcyclopropenone sensitization with weekly scalp DPC. From whole blood left unfractionated, total RNA was extracted. Sequencing was performed on whole blood, taken in connection with sensitization to the hapten diphenylcyclopropenone (DPC). V and J are TRBV10-3 and TRBJ1-2; TRBD1 aligns across 8 bases. The clonotype was recovered from a woman in her forties or fifties with alopecia areata. Some clones in this sample may be carry-over from other donors' samples. The CDR3 DNA reads TGTGCCATCAGCCAGACTTCCACAGGGGGTAACTATGGCTACACCTTC. This codes for CAISQTSTGGNYGYTF.